This is a list of T cell receptor beta chains from one sample in a study of T-cell memory formation after mild COVID-19. TCRdb re-analysed the 5' RACE reads in MiXCR, keeping a single row per CDR3 protein. Of about 420,000 distinct CDR3 sequences in the sample, less than 25% were seen once. Sequencing input: PBMCs or a T cell subset sorted from them (not recorded which). These receptors were taken from an adult woman who had mild COVID-19 (a few samples of this study predate the infection). Cell type and time point are not known. Both conserved end residues are part of each CDR3. The order of the fields is V gene, clone size, D gene, J gene, CDR3 DNA, CDR3 protein. D genes are given only for firm matches. Size is omitted from some rows. Given values are once, few, many or a class for expanded clones.

>TRBV18|.|TRBD1|TRBJ1-1
TGTGCCAGCTCACCACGGTCAGGGGGGCACACTGAAGCTTTCTTT
CASSPRSGGHTEAFF
>TRBV6-1|.|.|TRBJ2-3
TGTGCCAGCAGAAAAGGAGAACTAGTTTTGGGGAGTAGCACAGATACGCAGTATTTT
CASRKGELVLGSSTDTQYF
>TRBV20-1|few|TRBD1|TRBJ1-2
TGCAGTGCCAAGTCGTCCGGACAGGGCTCTAACTATGGCTACACCTTC
CSAKSSGQGSNYGYTF
>TRBV24-1|many|.|TRBJ2-3
TGTGCCACCAGTGACCCCTTGGCGGTAACGGGCGCAGATACGCAGTATTTT
CATSDPLAVTGADTQYF
>TRBV29-1|.|.|TRBJ1-3
TGCAGCGTCGTAGGACTCGACGGGGTAAACACCATATATTTT
CSVVGLDGVNTIYF
>TRBV7-8|few|.|TRBJ2-7
TGTGCCAGCAGTTATGACCCCGAGGGTGAGCTCAGGGAGAGCTACTACGAGCAGTACTTC
CASSYDPEGELRESYYEQYF
>TRBV24-1|.|.|TRBJ2-3
TGTGCCACCAGTGATTCGAGGGTCCCGGCAGATACGCAGTATTTT
CATSDSRVPADTQYF
>TRBV24-1|many|.|TRBJ2-2
TGTGCCACCAGTAGGCTTTCCGGGGAGCTGTTTTTT
CATSRLSGELFF
>TRBV5-1|few|.|TRBJ2-7
TGCGCCAGCAGCAGAACAGGGTCCAACGAGCAGTACTTC
CASSRTGSNEQYF
>TRBV13|.|.|TRBJ1-2
TGTGCCAGCAGCTCCACCGGGACTGAGTATGGCTACACCTTC
CASSSTGTEYGYTF
>TRBV4-1|few|.|TRBJ1-2
TGCGCCAGCAGCCATAAACCGGGACACAACTATGGCTACACCTTC
CASSHKPGHNYGYTF
>TRBV12-3/TRBV12-4|once|.|TRBJ2-1
TGTGCCAGCAGCCACATTAGCTCCTACACTGAGCAGTTCTTC
CASSHISSYTEQFF
>TRBV6-6|.|.|TRBJ1-1
TGTGCCAGCATCAACGGGAAACAAAACATGAACACTGAAGCTTTCTTT
CASINGKQNMNTEAFF
>TRBV11-2|few|TRBD1|TRBJ2-3
TGTGCCAGCAGCTTAGGAGTAGGACAGGGGGCGATGGATACGCAGTATTTT
CASSLGVGQGAMDTQYF
>TRBV5-1|few|TRBD2|TRBJ2-5
TGCGCCAGCAGCGTAGCGGGGCCTCACCAAGAGACCCAGTACTTC
CASSVAGPHQETQYF
>TRBV7-2|.|TRBD1|TRBJ2-7
TGTGCCAGCAGCCTCGGGACAGGGGGCGCCTACGAGCAGTACTTC
CASSLGTGGAYEQYF
>TRBV7-6|.|TRBD2|TRBJ2-5
TGTGCCAGCAGCTTAGCAGGGACTAGCGGGGTGGAGACCCAGTACTTC
CASSLAGTSGVETQYF
>TRBV7-2|few|.|TRBJ2-1
TGTGCCAGCAGCCCCCAGGGCTCCTACAATGAGCAGTTCTTC
CASSPQGSYNEQFF
>TRBV7-2|.|.|TRBJ2-2
TGTGCCAGCAGGTCCGGGACCCTCGTGTTCAGGGAGCTGTTTTTT
CASRSGTLVFRELFF
>TRBV6-1|.|TRBD1|TRBJ1-1
TGTGCCAGCAGTGGACCCTCGACAGGGATCCCTGAAGCTTTCTTT
CASSGPSTGIPEAFF
>TRBV12-5|.|.|TRBJ2-1
TGTGCTAGTGGTTTGCAGGGGACCTACAATGAGCAGTTCTTC
CASGLQGTYNEQFF
>TRBV18|.|TRBD1|TRBJ1-3
TGTGCCAGCTCACCAACACAGGGGTCCGGAAACACCATATATTTT
CASSPTQGSGNTIYF
>TRBV20-1|.|.|TRBJ2-3
TGCAGTGCTCTTCTAGCGCGGAGCACAGATACGCAGTATTTT
CSALLARSTDTQYF
>TRBV7-2|.|.|TRBJ2-7
TGTGCCAGCAGCCCCCGGGGCCGTTTGGGCTACGAGCAGTACTTC
CASSPRGRLGYEQYF
>TRBV4-1|.|.|TRBJ1-2
TGCGCCAGCAGCCAAGAAGGTGCCTATGGCTACACCTTC
CASSQEGAYGYTF
>TRBV7-9|few|.|TRBJ2-7
TGTGCCAGCAGCTTAAGGGATCGGACAGATGACGAGCAGTACTTC
CASSLRDRTDDEQYF
>TRBV2|many|.|TRBJ2-7
TGTGCCAGCACTATTTCGGGACATCTAATCTACGAGCAGTACTTC
CASTISGHLIYEQYF
>TRBV11-3|few|.|TRBJ1-1
TGTGCCAGCAGCTCGGGTATCAACACTGAAGCTTTCTTT
CASSSGINTEAFF
>TRBV7-6|.|TRBD2|TRBJ2-5
TGTGCCAGCAGCTTCTCGGCGGCGGGAGGTCGGGATCAAGAGACCCAGTACTTC
CASSFSAAGGRDQETQYF
>TRBV7-3|few|.|TRBJ2-7
TGTGCCAGCAGCCAAAGCCGGGACATTACCTACGAGCAGTACTTC
CASSQSRDITYEQYF
>TRBV29-1|few|.|TRBJ2-1
TGCAGCTCTAGGGGGACCCTTGTGAATGAGCAGTTCTTC
CSSRGTLVNEQFF
>TRBV29-1|.|TRBD1|TRBJ2-7
TGCAGCGTGCATGACAGGGGATACGAGCAGTACTTC
CSVHDRGYEQYF
>TRBV12-3/TRBV12-4|few|.|TRBJ2-1
TGTGCCAGCTTAAAGGCTGACACCAAGCGGCAGTTCTTC
CASLKADTKRQFF
>TRBV5-1|few|TRBD1|TRBJ2-5
TGCGCCAGCAGCCCCGGGTCACGTTTCCAGGGGGCAGAGACCCAGTACTTC
CASSPGSRFQGAETQYF
>TRBV27|.|TRBD1|TRBJ2-7
TGTGCCAGCACCGAATTCAGGGGGCGAGGCTACGAGCAGTACTTC
CASTEFRGRGYEQYF
>TRBV23-1|few|.|TRBJ2-7
TGCGCCAAGGGGCAGCCCGACGAGCAGTACTTC
CAKGQPDEQYF
>TRBV4-2|.|TRBD2|TRBJ2-2
TGTGCCAGCAGCCAACTCGATTTAGCGGGAGCGATCGGGGAGCTGTTTTTT
CASSQLDLAGAIGELFF
>TRBV7-2|.|.|TRBJ2-1
TGTGCCAGCAGCCCCACGCCTTCCAATGAGCAGTTCTTC
CASSPTPSNEQFF
>TRBV4-2|.|TRBD2|TRBJ2-3
TGTGCCAGCAGCCGCGGGAGAGTAGGGACAGATACGCAGTATTTT
CASSRGRVGTDTQYF
>TRBV28|.|TRBD1|TRBJ2-7
TGTGCCAGCAGGGGACAGGGCAAGAGCGAGCAGTACTTC
CASRGQGKSEQYF
>TRBV7-6|few|TRBD1|TRBJ1-5
TGTGCCAGCAGCTTAGAAGACAGGGATAGCAATCAGCCCCAGCATTTT
CASSLEDRDSNQPQHF
>TRBV24-1|.|TRBD1|TRBJ2-2
TGTGCCACCAGTGACCGGACAGGGACGAACACCGGGGAGCTGTTTTTT
CATSDRTGTNTGELFF
>TRBV24-1|few|TRBD2|TRBJ2-1
TGTGCCACCAGTGATTTGCAAATCGGACTAGCGGGAAAGTACAATGAGCAGTTCTTC
CATSDLQIGLAGKYNEQFF
>TRBV20-1|many|.|TRBJ2-7
TGCAGTGCTTTTAACCGGGAAGGCTACGAGCAGTACTTC
CSAFNREGYEQYF
>TRBV20-1|.|.|TRBJ2-2
TGCAGTGCTAGAGATGGGGCAGGGCTTTTGGCCGGGGAGCTGTTTTTT
CSARDGAGLLAGELFF
>TRBV5-5|.|.|TRBJ2-6
TGTGCCAGCAGCTTGGCCGGGAGCTCTGGGGCCAACGTCCTGACTTTC
CASSLAGSSGANVLTF
>TRBV7-2|.|TRBD2|TRBJ2-3
TGTGCCAGCAGCTTAAGACTAGCCACACTATTCACAGATACGCAGTATTTT
CASSLRLATLFTDTQYF
>TRBV12-3/TRBV12-4|.|.|TRBJ1-1
TGTGCCAGCAGACGGGGAAGGGAAGCTTTCTTT
CASRRGREAFF
>TRBV4-1|.|TRBD1|TRBJ1-2
TGCGCCAGCAGCCAAAGTGGACAGGGGGTAGGCGCTAACTATGGCTACACCTTC
CASSQSGQGVGANYGYTF
>TRBV5-6|.|.|TRBJ1-2
TGTGCCAGCAGCTGGGGGGAAAACTATGGCTACACCTTC
CASSWGENYGYTF
>TRBV20-1|many|.|TRBJ2-1
TGCAGTGCTAGAGATGGAAGGGGATCCAATGAGCAGTTCTTC
CSARDGRGSNEQFF
>TRBV7-6|.|.|TRBJ2-2
TGTGCCAGCAGCTTTAGGCTAGCAAGAAAGAACACCGGGGAGCTGTTTTTT
CASSFRLARKNTGELFF
>TRBV5-1|.|.|TRBJ2-4
TGCGCCAGCAGCTCCGGCAGTAGAAACATTCAGTACTTC
CASSSGSRNIQYF
>TRBV15|.|TRBD1|TRBJ2-5
TGTGCCACCAGCAGAGATGGGACAGGGAAGGTGGAGACCCAGTACTTC
CATSRDGTGKVETQYF